These 23 T cell receptor beta chains share one sample of origin, sequenced in a study of shared clonotypes between healthy human individuals. The protocol was immunoSEQ multiplex PCR, while the TCRdb copy is restricted to in-frame clones and leaves out a portion. The table lists 2.3 million or so clones, 80% to 95% of them singletons. Sequenced: naive CD4+ T cells from PBMCs. The subset is: CD45RA+ positively selected. These receptors came from a man aged 18 to 35 in good health. Some clones in this sample may be carry-over from other donors' samples.

This clone was found once. The V and J genes are TRBV28 and TRBJ1-2; 9 bases align to TRBD1. Germline V gene lookup returns CDR1 MDHEN and CDR2 SYDVKM. The CDR3 has 15 residues. V shed 3 bases, J shed 8 bases, and the junction held 10 bases outside the gene matches. Here the CDR3 DNA reads TGTGCCAGCAGTTTTCTTCCGGGACAGGGCGAGGGCTACACCTTC. This encodes CASSFLPGQGEGYTF.

The V call is TRBV28, the J call TRBJ1-1; TRBD1 agrees at 10 bases. Germline assignment: CDR1 MDHEN and CDR2 SYDVKM. V lost 7 bases and J lost 5; bases outside the gene matches: 13. The CDR3 covers 16 residues. The CDR3 is CASMSRGQGRWTEAFF. CDR3 sequence (DNA): TGTGCCAGCATGAGCAGGGGACAGGGGAGATGGACTGAAGCTTTCTTT.

V and J are TRBV28 and TRBJ2-5; D tentatively fits TRBD1 or TRBD2 (5 bases each). Deletions cut 7 bases from V and 5 bases from J, with 11 bases between. The CDR3 length is 12 residues. From germline, CDR1 is MDHEN and CDR2 SYDVKM. CDR3: CASTRGEETQYF. As DNA, the CDR3 is TGTGCCAGCACCCGAGGGGAGGAGACCCAGTACTTC. The entire variable domain, with the rest obtained from reference TRBV28 and TRBJ2-5, is as follows: DVKVTQSSRYLVKRTGEKVFLECVQDMDHENMFWYRQDPGLGLRLIYFSYDVKMKEKGDIPEGYSVSREKKERFSLILESASTNQTSMYLCASTRGEETQYFGPGTRLLVL.

The chain has TRBV9 and TRBJ1-2, with D possibly TRBD1 on 5 matching bases. Germline lookup yields CDR1 SGDLS and CDR2 YYNGEE. The CDR3 is 14 residues long. Between the trimmed V and J ends, which lost 4 bases and 4 bases, there was a span of 14 bases. CDR3 loop: CASSPSGWSYGYTF. CDR3 nucleotide sequence: TGTGCCAGCAGCCCTTCAGGGTGGTCCTATGGCTACACCTTC.

The V gene is TRBV5-8, the J gene TRBJ1-2; maybe TRBD1 (5 bases). CDR1 SGHTS and CDR2 YDEGEE come from the germline V gene. V was trimmed by 2 bases and J by 8 bases, leaving 16 bases between them. This CDR3 has 14 amino acids. The CDR3 sequence is CASSLGAPGEGYTF. The CDR3 DNA reads as TGTGCCAGCAGCTTAGGGGCGCCCGGAGAGGGCTACACCTTC.

This clone has a single count. CDR3 bases: TGTGCCAGCAGTGCGGAGGGGAGAACCTACGAGCAGTACTTC. Protein: CASSAEGRTYEQYF. The chain employs TRBV2 and TRBJ2-5; possible D gene TRBD2, 6 bases. TRBJ2-7 explains the end of the DNA better; the J call may be wrong. The CDR3 totals 14 residues. Germline V gene sequence: CDR1 SNHLY, CDR2 FYNNEI.

J is TRBJ2-7 and V is TRBV6-5, with a possible D match to TRBD1 (5 bases). The ends were cut back, 0 bases at V and 4 bases at J, with 16 bases in the middle. The CDR3 covers 16 residues. Germline V gene lookup returns CDR1 MNHEY and CDR2 SVGAGI. CDR3 in amino acids: CASSYSKVKGHYEQYF. CDR3 DNA: TGTGCCAGCAGTTACTCGAAGGTGAAGGGGCATTACGAGCAGTACTTC.

V gene TRBV19 combines with J gene TRBJ1-5; TRBD1 matches at 7 bases. The length of the CDR3 is 16 residues. Germline-derived CDR1 and CDR2 are LNHDA and SQIVND (reference sequence). With 8 bases clipped from V and 0 bases from J, the junction kept 10 bases outside the gene matches. This CDR3 is CASYGTDLGSNQPQHF. Here the CDR3 DNA reads TGTGCCAGTTATGGGACAGATCTAGGTAGCAATCAGCCCCAGCATTTT.

CDR3 region: CASSLVPGRGYGYTF. The CDR3 nucleotides are TGTGCCAGCAGCTTAGTTCCGGGGCGTGGGTATGGCTACACCTTC. The chain is built from TRBV11-2 and TRBJ1-2; D may be TRBD1 (5 bases). V was shortened by 1 base and J by 5 bases, with 14 bases between the two germline ends. Germline V gene data show CDR1 as SGHAT and CDR2 as FQNNGV. The CDR3 is 15 residues long.

The chain employs TRBV5-1 and TRBJ2-2; TRBD2 matches at 7 bases. Looked up from germline, CDR1 is SGHRS and CDR2 is YFSETQ. CDR3 length: 17 residues. V lost 4 bases and J lost 4; bases outside the gene matches: 13. The CDR3 DNA reads as TGCGCCAGCAGCCCGGCGGGCGGCGGGAGAAGCACCGGGGAGCTGTTTTTT. Amino acid sequence: CASSPAGGGRSTGELFF.

DNA for the CDR3: TGTGCCATCAATCAAGGGCGGGAGATCTACAATGAGCAGTTCTTC. It translates to CAINQGREIYNEQFF. This chain links TRBV6-1 with TRBJ2-1; TRBD2 agrees at 7 bases. With 10 bases clipped from V and 3 bases from J, the junction kept 12 bases outside the gene matches. This CDR3 comprises 15 residues. From germline, CDR1 is MNHNS and CDR2 SASEGT.

This rearrangement joins TRBV7-2 to TRBJ2-7; D gene uncertain. This CDR3 contains 15 residues. Trimming removed 5 bases at V and 2 bases at J, with 16 bases between. In germline, CDR1 is SGHTA, CDR2 FQGNSA. In DNA, the CDR3 is TGTGCCAGCAGCCCCCTTAGGGCACGCCCCTACGAGCAGTACTTC. Protein sequence: CASSPLRARPYEQYF.

This chain joins TRBV18 and TRBJ2-1; D perhaps matches TRBD2 (6 bases). Germline V gene sequence: CDR1 KGHSH, CDR2 LQKENI. CDR3 length: 17 residues. V shed 1 base and J shed 1 base, with 14 bases lying between them. CDR3 in amino acids: CASSPRRGGGSYNEQFF. For the CDR3, the DNA is TGTGCCAGCTCACCACGGCGAGGAGGAGGGTCCTACAATGAGCAGTTCTTC.

This chain joins TRBV30 and TRBJ2-3; tentative D call: TRBD1 (6 bases). This CDR3 region has 15 residues. The V gene lost 2 bases and the J gene lost 3 bases, with 15 bases spanning the gap. Germline-derived CDR1 and CDR2 are GTSNPN and SVGIG (reference sequence). CDR3 nucleotide sequence: TGTGCCTGGAGTATACCACAGGGTTGGACAGATACGCAGTATTTT. It yields the protein CAWSIPQGWTDTQYF.

This chain joins TRBV6-1 and TRBJ1-4; a possible D gene is TRBD1 (6 bases). CDR1 MNHNS and CDR2 SASEGT come from the germline V gene. The CDR3 covers 13 residues. V lost 5 bases to trimming and J lost 7 bases, with 11 bases between them. CDR3 loop: CASSLQGGEKLFF. CDR3 coding DNA: TGTGCCAGCAGTCTACAGGGTGGTGAAAAACTGTTTTTT.

This chain connects TRBV18 to TRBJ1-1, with D possibly TRBD1 on 5 matching bases. Germline V CDR1 and CDR2: KGHSH, LQKENI. V dropped 0 bases and J dropped 4 bases, with 15 bases sitting between them. The CDR3 contains 16 residues. CDR3 in DNA: TGTGCCAGCTCACCACCGGGACGGGATAGCAGCACTGAAGCTTTCTTT. This codes for CASSPPGRDSSTEAFF.

CDR3 protein: CASSPVTDSTNYGYTF. Written as DNA, the CDR3 is TGTGCCAGCTCACCGGTGACAGACAGCACTAACTATGGCTACACCTTC. The genes are TRBV18 and TRBJ1-2; D possibly corresponds to TRBD1 (5 bases). V was cut by 3 bases and J by 0 bases, with 14 bases left in between. Germline loops: CDR1 KGHSH, CDR2 LQKENI. The CDR3 length is 16 residues.

V and J are TRBV15 and TRBJ1-3; D remains unclear. The CDR3 runs 14 residues. V dropped 0 bases and J dropped 0 bases, with 3 bases sitting between them. CDR1 and CDR2 (germline): LNHNV, YYDKDF (reference sequence). The CDR3 reads CATSRESSGNTIYF. CDR3 sequence (DNA): TGTGCCACCAGCAGAGAGAGCTCTGGAAACACCATATATTTT.

In this sample, this clone turned up a few times. V usage is TRBV9 and J usage is TRBJ2-7, with D possibly matching TRBD2 (6 bases). The CDR3 length is 13 residues. CDR1 and CDR2 (germline): SGDLS, YYNGEE. V was trimmed by 3 bases and J by 0 bases, leaving 7 bases between them. The CDR3 sequence is CASSAGSSYEQYF. DNA for the CDR3: TGTGCCAGCAGCGCCGGGAGCTCCTACGAGCAGTACTTC.

The rearrangement links TRBV18 to TRBJ1-4, with D perhaps matching TRBD1 (6 bases). The CDR3 is 15 amino acids. Trimming shortened V by 0 bases and J by 2 bases, and 7 bases separated the two germline ends. CDR1 KGHSH and CDR2 LQKENI come from the germline V gene. For the CDR3, the DNA is TGTGCCAGCTCACCACCCCAGGGGACTAATGAAAAACTGTTTTTT. Translating it yields CASSPPQGTNEKLFF. Variable domain in full (rest from reference TRBV18 and TRBJ1-4): NAGVMQNPRHLVRRRGQEARLRCSPMKGHSHVYWYRQLPEEGLKFMVYLQKENIIDESGMPKERFSAEFPKEGPSILRIQQVVRGDSAAYFCASSPPQGTNEKLFFGSGTQLSVL.

V and J are TRBV4-3 and TRBJ2-5; maybe TRBD1 (6 bases). Germline CDR1 is LGHNA and CDR2 is YSLEER. Trimming left V 1 base short and J 4 bases short, with 25 bases between. The CDR3 sequence is 19 residues long. CDR3 nucleotide sequence: TGCGCCAGCAGCCAAGCCTGGGGGTACAGGGTTCCCCCACCAGAGACCCAGTACTTC. It specifies CASSQAWGYRVPPPETQYF.

The rearrangement links TRBV5-1 to TRBJ1-1; D is perhaps TRBD1 (6 bases). Between the trimmed V and J ends, which lost 7 bases and 4 bases, there was a span of 14 bases. The CDR3 runs to 13 residues. Per germline, CDR1 SGHRS and CDR2 YFSETQ. CDR3 sequence (DNA): TGCGCCAGCGGGTCTCAGGGGTTCACTGAAGCTTTCTTT. It translates to CASGSQGFTEAFF.

V and J are TRBV11-2 and TRBJ2-5, with D perhaps TRBD1 or TRBD2 (5 bases each). The germline V gene has CDR1 SGHAT and CDR2 FQNNGV. This CDR3 spans 17 amino acids. V lost 1 base, J lost 5 bases, and 20 bases lay in between. The CDR3 sequence is CASSLGRQTGGTETQYF. The DNA of the CDR3 is TGTGCCAGCAGCTTAGGTCGTCAGACTGGTGGGACGGAGACCCAGTACTTC.